This T cell receptor beta chain was captured in a study of CD8 T cells in Susac syndrome. The study's findings and limits: The relatively small number of individuals in the TCR sequencing and HLA analysis was acknowledged by the study.

Negative isolation was used for CD8+ and CD4+ T cells and FACS enrichment for TEMRA cells. After extraction with the RNeasy kit, about 0.45 to 1 ug of the RNA was reverse transcribed using random hexamers. The CDR3 of TCR beta was amplified by immunoSEQ multiplex PCR across 54 Vbeta and 13 Jbeta. TCRdb re-analysed the immunoSEQ multiplex PCR reads in MiXCR, keeping a single row per CDR3 protein. The sample holds 180,000 or so distinct CDR3 sequences; around 95% are singletons and the top ten take about 0.13%. For this clonotype: As yet, its antigen is unknown.

With V trimmed by 3 bases and J by 3 bases, 2 bases remained unmatched. The CDR3 loop spans 17 amino acids. Germline CDR1 KGHDR, CDR2 SFDVKD. The sequencing sample was made of CD4+ T cells from PBMCs. The chain uses TRBV24-1 and TRBJ2-1, with 15 positions matching TRBD2. The receptor was derived from a human donor in good health. The CDR3: CATSDPGLAGGYNEQFF. The CDR3, as DNA: TGTGCCACCAGTGATCCGGGACTAGCGGGGGGCTACAATGAGCAGTTCTTC.